This TCR beta chain was retrieved from a study of blood T cell repertoires in COVID-19. About the research overall: PBMCs, B-cell-depleted T cells, or T cells were the source of the cDNA or gDNA that made up the material.

This clone was seen a single time. The same CDR3 also results from other DNA sequences found in this sample. V gave up 4 bases and J gave up 3 bases, with 9 bases separating them. The germline gives CDR1 MNHEY, CDR2 SVGEGT. The CDR3 loop spans 13 amino acids. Authors' processing steps: How many nucleated cells were present was estimated from reference gene primer amplification. Using immunoSEQ multiplex PCR, the repertoire was profiled, and TCRdb retains in-frame clones only, with some absent. From that table come the V and J calls and clone size; the DNA was used to work out D and trimming. This table holds roughly 150,000 clones, around 90% found once.

This TCR came from a man younger than 35 with acute or convalescent COVID-19. The chain couples TRBV6-2 or TRBV6-3 to TRBJ1-2; weak D call: TRBD1 (6 bases). The specimen was peripheral blood. CDR3 loop: CASSSGQYYGYTF. Here the CDR3 DNA reads TGTGCCAGCAGTTCCGGACAGTACTATGGCTACACCTTC.